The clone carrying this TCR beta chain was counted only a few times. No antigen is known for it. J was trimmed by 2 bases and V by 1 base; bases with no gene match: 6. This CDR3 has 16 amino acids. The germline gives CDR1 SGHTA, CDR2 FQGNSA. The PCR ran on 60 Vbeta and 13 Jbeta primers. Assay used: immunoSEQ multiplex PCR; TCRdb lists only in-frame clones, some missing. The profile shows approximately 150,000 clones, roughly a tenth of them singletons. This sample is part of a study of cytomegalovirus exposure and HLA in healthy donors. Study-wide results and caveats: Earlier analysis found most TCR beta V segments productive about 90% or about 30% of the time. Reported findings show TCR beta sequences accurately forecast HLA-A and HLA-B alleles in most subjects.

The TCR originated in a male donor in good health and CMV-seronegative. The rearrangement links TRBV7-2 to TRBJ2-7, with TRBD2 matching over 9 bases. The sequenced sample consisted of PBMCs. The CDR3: CASSLGASGTAYEQYF. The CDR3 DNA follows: TGTGCCAGCAGCTTAGGGGCTAGCGGGACTGCCTACGAGCAGTACTTC.